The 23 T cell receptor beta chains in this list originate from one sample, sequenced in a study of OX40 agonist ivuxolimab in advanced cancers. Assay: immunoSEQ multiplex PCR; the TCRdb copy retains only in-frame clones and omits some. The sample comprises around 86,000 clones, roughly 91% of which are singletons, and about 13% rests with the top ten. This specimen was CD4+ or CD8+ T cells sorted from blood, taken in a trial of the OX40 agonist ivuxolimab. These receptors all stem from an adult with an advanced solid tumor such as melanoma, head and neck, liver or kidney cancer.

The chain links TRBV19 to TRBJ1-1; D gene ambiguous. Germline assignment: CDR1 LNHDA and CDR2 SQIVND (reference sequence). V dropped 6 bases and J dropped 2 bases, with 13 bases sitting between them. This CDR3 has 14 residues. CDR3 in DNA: TGTGCCAGTAGCTGGGGAAGTGGAAACACTGAAGCTTTCTTT. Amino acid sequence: CASSWGSGNTEAFF.

The CDR3 reads CASSPVSPRTSGEYNEQFF. The CDR3 DNA sequence: TGTGCCAGCTCACCCGTTTCCCCCCGTACTAGCGGGGAGTACAATGAGCAGTTCTTC. V usage is TRBV18 and J usage is TRBJ2-1; 10 bases line up with TRBD2. The CDR3 sequence is 19 residues long. CDR1 KGHSH and CDR2 LQKENI come from the germline V gene. The junction had 15 bases not matched to a gene; V was cut back by 3 bases and J by 4 bases.

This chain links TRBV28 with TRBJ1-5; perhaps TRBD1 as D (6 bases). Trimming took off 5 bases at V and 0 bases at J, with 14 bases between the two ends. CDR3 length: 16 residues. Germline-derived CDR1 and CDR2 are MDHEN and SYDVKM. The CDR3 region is CASSLGQTYSNQPQHF. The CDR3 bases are TGTGCCAGCAGTCTGGGACAAACTTATAGCAATCAGCCCCAGCATTTT.

The CDR3 loop reads CASSLSGGSITDTQYF. CDR3 sequence (DNA): TGTGCCAGCAGTTTATCCGGGGGAAGTATCACAGATACGCAGTATTTT. The rearrangement links TRBV28 to TRBJ2-3; tentatively, D is TRBD2 (6 bases). This CDR3 is 16 amino acids long. V lost 1 base, J lost 2 bases, and 13 bases lay in between. Germline V gives CDR1 MDHEN, CDR2 SYDVKM.

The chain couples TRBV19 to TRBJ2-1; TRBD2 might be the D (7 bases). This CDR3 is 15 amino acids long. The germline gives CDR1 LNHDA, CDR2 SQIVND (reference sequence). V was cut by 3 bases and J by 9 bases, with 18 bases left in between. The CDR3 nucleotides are TGTGCCAGTAGTATGAACAGGGAGGGGACGGGTGAGCAGTTCTTC. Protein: CASSMNREGTGEQFF. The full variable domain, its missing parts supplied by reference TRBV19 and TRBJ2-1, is DGGITQSPKYLFRKEGQNVTLSCEQNLNHDAMYWYRQDPGQGLRLIYYSQIVNDFQKGDIAEGYSVSREKKESFPLTVTSAQKNPTAFYLCASSMNREGTGEQFFGPGTRLTVL.

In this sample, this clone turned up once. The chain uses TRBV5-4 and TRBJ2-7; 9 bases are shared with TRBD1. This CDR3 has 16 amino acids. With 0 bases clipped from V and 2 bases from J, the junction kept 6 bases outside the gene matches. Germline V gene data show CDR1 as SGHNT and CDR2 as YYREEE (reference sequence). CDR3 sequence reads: CASSLVGTGRAYEQYF. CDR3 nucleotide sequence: TGTGCCAGCAGCTTGGTGGGGACAGGGAGGGCCTACGAGCAGTACTTC. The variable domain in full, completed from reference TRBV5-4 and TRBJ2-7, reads ETGVTQSPTHLIKTRGQQVTLRCSSQSGHNTVSWYQQALGQGPQFIFQYYREEENGRGNFPPRFSGLQFPNYSSELNVNALELDDSALYLCASSLVGTGRAYEQYFGPGTRLTVT.

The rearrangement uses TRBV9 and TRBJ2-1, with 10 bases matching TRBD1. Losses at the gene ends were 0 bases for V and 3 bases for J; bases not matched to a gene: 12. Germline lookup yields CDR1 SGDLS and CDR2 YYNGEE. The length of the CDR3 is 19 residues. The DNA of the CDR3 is TGTGCCAGCAGCGTAGCCCTTTCCGGGACAGGGGCCGTCTACAATGAGCAGTTCTTC. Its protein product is CASSVALSGTGAVYNEQFF.

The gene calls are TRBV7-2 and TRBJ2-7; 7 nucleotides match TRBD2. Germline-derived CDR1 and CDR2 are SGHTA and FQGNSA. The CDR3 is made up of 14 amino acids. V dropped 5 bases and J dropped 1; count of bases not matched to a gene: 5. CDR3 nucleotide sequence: TGTGCCAGCAGCCCAAAGCGGGATTCCTACGAGCAGTACTTC. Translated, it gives CASSPKRDSYEQYF.

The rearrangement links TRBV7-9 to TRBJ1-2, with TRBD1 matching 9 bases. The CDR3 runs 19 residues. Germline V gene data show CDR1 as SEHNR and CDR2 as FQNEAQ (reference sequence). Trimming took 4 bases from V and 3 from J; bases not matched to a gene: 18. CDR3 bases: TGTGCCAGCAGCTCGCCACGAAGAGGACAGGGGATACCTGACTATGGCTACACCTTC. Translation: CASSSPRRGQGIPDYGYTF.

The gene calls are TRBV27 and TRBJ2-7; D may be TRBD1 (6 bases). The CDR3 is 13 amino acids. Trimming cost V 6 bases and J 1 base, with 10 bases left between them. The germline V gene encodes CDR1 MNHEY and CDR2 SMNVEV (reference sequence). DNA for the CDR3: TGTGCCAGCAGCGGGGACACGTCCTACGAGCAGTACTTC. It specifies CASSGDTSYEQYF.

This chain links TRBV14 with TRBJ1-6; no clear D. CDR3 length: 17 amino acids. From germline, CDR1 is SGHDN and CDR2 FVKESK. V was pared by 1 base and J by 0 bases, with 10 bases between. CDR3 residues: CASSQGAWSSYNSPLHF. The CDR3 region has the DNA TGTGCCAGCAGCCAAGGGGCGTGGAGCTCCTATAATTCACCCCTCCACTTT. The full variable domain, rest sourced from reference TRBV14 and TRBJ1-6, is EAGVTQFPSHSVIEKGQTVTLRCDPISGHDNLYWYRRVMGKEIKFLLHFVKESKQDESGMPNNRFLAERTGGTYSTLKVQPAELEDSGVYFCASSQGAWSSYNSPLHFGNGTRLTVT.

Here the CDR3 reads CASSQGTGLGGYTF. The CDR3 nucleotides are TGCGCCAGCAGCCAAGGGACAGGGCTGGGTGGCTACACCTTC. The chain couples TRBV4-1 to TRBJ1-2, with 8 bases aligning to TRBD1. Germline V gene lookup returns CDR1 MGHRA and CDR2 YSYEKL. The CDR3 contains 14 residues. Losses at the gene ends were 1 base for V and 7 bases for J; bases not matched to a gene: 5.

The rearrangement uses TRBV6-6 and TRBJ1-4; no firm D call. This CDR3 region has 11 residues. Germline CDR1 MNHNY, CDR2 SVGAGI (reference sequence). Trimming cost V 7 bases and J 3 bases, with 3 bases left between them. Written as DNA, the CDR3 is TGTGCCAGCACCCCTAATGAAAAACTGTTTTTT. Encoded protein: CASTPNEKLFF.

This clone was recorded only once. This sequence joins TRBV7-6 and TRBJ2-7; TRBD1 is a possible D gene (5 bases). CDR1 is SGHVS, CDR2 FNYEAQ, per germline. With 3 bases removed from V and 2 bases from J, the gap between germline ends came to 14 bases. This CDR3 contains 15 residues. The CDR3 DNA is TGTGCCAGCAGCTTTTCTACAGGTCCTACCTACGAGCAGTACTTC. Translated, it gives CASSFSTGPTYEQYF.

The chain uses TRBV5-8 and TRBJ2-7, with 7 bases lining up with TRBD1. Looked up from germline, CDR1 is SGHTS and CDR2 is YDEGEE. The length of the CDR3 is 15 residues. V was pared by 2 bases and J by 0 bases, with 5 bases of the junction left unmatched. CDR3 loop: CASSFRDSFSYEQYF. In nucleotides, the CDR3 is TGTGCCAGCAGCTTCCGGGACAGCTTCTCCTACGAGCAGTACTTC.

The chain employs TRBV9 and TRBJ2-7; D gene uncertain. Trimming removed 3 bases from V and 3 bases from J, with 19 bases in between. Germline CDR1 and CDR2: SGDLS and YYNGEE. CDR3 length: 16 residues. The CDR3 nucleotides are TGTGCCAGCAGCGGGGGTCATCACCCAGGCAACTACGAGCAGTACTTC. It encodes CASSGGHHPGNYEQYF.

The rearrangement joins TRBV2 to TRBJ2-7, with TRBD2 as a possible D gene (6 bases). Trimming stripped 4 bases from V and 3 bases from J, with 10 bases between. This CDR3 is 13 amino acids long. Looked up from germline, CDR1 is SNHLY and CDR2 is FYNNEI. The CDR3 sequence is CASSGDSDYEQYF. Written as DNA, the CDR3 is TGTGCCAGCAGTGGGGACTCTGACTACGAGCAGTACTTC.

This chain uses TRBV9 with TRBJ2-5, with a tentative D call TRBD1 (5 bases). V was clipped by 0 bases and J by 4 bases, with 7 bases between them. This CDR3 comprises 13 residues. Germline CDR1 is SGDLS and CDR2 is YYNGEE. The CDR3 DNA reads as TGTGCCAGCAGCGTAGAGACAGTAGAGACCCAGTACTTC. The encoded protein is CASSVETVETQYF.

The CDR3 DNA sequence: TGTGCCAGCAGCGTATTCGGACTAGCGGGAGACGAGCAGTACTTC. This translates into CASSVFGLAGDEQYF. This chain connects TRBV9 to TRBJ2-7, with 13 bases that match TRBD2. This CDR3 has 15 residues. Trimming removed 1 base from V and 5 bases from J; junction bases left unmatched: 3. Germline lookup yields CDR1 SGDLS and CDR2 YYNGEE.

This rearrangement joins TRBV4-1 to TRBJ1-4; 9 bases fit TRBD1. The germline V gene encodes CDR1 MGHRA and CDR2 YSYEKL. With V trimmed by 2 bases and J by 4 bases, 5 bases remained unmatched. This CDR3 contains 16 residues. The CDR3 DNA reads TGCGCCAGCAGCCAACCCTCGACAGGGGGTAATGAAAAACTGTTTTTT. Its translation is CASSQPSTGGNEKLFF.

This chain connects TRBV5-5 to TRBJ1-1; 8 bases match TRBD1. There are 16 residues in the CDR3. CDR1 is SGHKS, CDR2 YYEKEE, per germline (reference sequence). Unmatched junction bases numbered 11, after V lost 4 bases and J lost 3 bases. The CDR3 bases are TGTGCCAGCAGCGGGCCACAGGGGGTGGTGGACACTGAAGCTTTCTTT. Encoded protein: CASSGPQGVVDTEAFF.

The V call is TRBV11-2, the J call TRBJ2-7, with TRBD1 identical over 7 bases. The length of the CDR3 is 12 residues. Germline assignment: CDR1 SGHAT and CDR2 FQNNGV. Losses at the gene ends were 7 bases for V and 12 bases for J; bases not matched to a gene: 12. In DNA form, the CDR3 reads TGTGCCAGCACCTCTGCGGACAGGAGATTGTACTTC. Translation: CASTSADRRLYF.

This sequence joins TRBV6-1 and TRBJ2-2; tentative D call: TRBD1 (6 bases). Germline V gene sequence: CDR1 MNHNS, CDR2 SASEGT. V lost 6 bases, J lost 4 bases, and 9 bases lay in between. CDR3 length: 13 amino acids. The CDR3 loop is CASRGAATGELFF. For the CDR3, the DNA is TGTGCCAGCAGGGGGGCAGCCACCGGGGAGCTGTTTTTT.